This T cell receptor beta chain comes out of a study of T cell responses to AZD1222 COVID-19 vaccine. Per germline, CDR1 MGHDK and CDR2 SYGVNS. The V and J ends lost 4 bases and 7 bases, in that order; junction bases with no gene match: 14. The CDR3 has 16 residues. Generated by immunoSEQ multiplex PCR, the TCRdb table keeps only in-frame clones and is missing some. The profile shows roughly 69,000 clones, about 80% of them singletons. The TCR originated in an adult who received the AZD1222 COVID-19 vaccine. This sample comprised peripheral blood, obtained 28 days after the second AZD1222 dose. The rearrangement links TRBV25-1 to TRBJ2-7, with TRBD1 matching over 9 bases. CDR3 coding DNA: TGTGCCAGCAGTGGGGGCGACCACAGGGGGCGTCGAGAGCAGTACTTC. This codes for CASSGGDHRGRREQYF.